The 5 T cell receptor beta chains below were found in one sample sequenced in a study of chemoradiotherapy in HPV16-positive cancers. Libraries were prepared by immunoSEQ multiplex PCR; TCRdb keeps only in-frame clonotypes and omits some of them. Of roughly 19,000 clones in the sample, about 89% are singletons; the top ten hold less than 2.5%. The sample in question was blood, obtained from a patient who underwent chemoradiotherapy. The receptors were gathered from a human donor with HPV-associated anogenital cancer.

V gene TRBV6-5 combines with J gene TRBJ1-3; D unclear. Trimming left V 0 bases short and J 1 base short, with 7 bases between. Germline CDR1 and CDR2: MNHEY and SVGAGI. This CDR3 contains 15 residues. CDR3 region: CASSYSDVSGNTIYF. CDR3 coding DNA: TGTGCCAGCAGTTACTCTGACGTTTCTGGAAACACCATATATTTT.

The V call is TRBV5-1, the J call TRBJ1-1; TRBD1 matches 9 bases. The germline gives CDR1 SGHRS, CDR2 YFSETQ. With 3 bases clipped from V and 1 base from J, the junction kept 4 bases outside the gene matches. This CDR3 contains 15 residues. CDR3 bases: TGCGCCAGCAGCTCGACAGGGGGGCGGAACACTGAAGCTTTCTTT. Translating it yields CASSSTGGRNTEAFF.

The table lists this clone with a count of one. The rearrangement joins TRBV6-6 to TRBJ1-2; D remains unclear. Per the germline V gene, CDR1 is MNHNY and CDR2 is SVGAGI (reference sequence). The CDR3 is made up of 15 amino acids. The V end was cut by 5 bases, the J end by 5 bases, with 18 bases between. CDR3 DNA: TGTGCCAGCAGTACCCGGACGGAACGAGGATATGGCTACACCTTC. It specifies CASSTRTERGYGYTF.

A single count supports this clone. The chain recombines TRBV6-1 with TRBJ2-1, with 12 nucleotides matching TRBD1. The CDR3 is made up of 16 amino acids. V lost 3 bases, J lost 7 bases, and 7 bases stayed unmatched. CDR1 and CDR2 from the germline V gene are MNHNS and SASEGT. In nucleotides, the CDR3 is TGTGCCAGCAGTGATCCGGGACAGGGGGCGCGAAATGAGCAGTTCTTC. This gives the protein CASSDPGQGARNEQFF.

The CDR3 DNA reads TGTGCCAGCAGCTCCTCGGACGTAGAGCAGTACTTC. It yields the protein CASSSSDVEQYF. The chain is built from TRBV7-2 and TRBJ2-7; the D is unclear. Germline V gives CDR1 SGHTA, CDR2 FQGNSA. Trimming took 4 bases from V and 7 from J, leaving 11 bases between them. The CDR3 runs 12 residues.